Detailed here is one TCR beta chain. CDR1 and CDR2 from the germline V gene are MNHEY and SVGAGI. Trimming cost V 6 bases and J 9 bases; bases outside gene matches: 3. The length of the CDR3 is 14 residues. This sample stems from a study of cytomegalovirus exposure and HLA in healthy donors. Here immunoSEQ multiplex PCR was the method, and the copy in TCRdb shows in-frame clones only, minus some. Of fewer than 250,000 clones in the sample, around four fifths are singletons; the top ten hold roughly 5.4%. V usage is TRBV6-5 and J usage is TRBJ2-1, with 15 bases identical to TRBD2. Input material: PBMCs. This receptor was taken from a woman younger than 35 in good health and CMV-seronegative. The CDR3 DNA follows: TGTGCCAGCAGACCGGGACTAGCGGGGGGTGAGCAGTTCTTC. Translation: CASRPGLAGGEQFF.